The 12 T cell receptor beta chains presented below share a single source sample, sequenced in a study of CDR3 diversity in severe acne (dated by TCRdb to the late 2010s). Receptors were amplified or captured by PCR. Sequencing relied on an Illumina HiSeq 2000. The public reads were reprocessed in TCRdb via fastp at Q25 and MiXCR, keeping in-frame beta chains. For every CDR3 protein sequence, its rows merge into one entry that carries the most common genes and DNA. The sample includes 100,000 or so distinct CDR3 sequences, with roughly 51% observed a single time. The biggest ten clones account for around 12% of the sample. The sequencing input was blood. These receptors all stem from a male donor with acne.

This clonotype was observed many times. V gene TRBV7-8 combines with J gene TRBJ1-5; D unclear. The CDR3 spans 14 residues. Germline values: CDR1 SGHVS, CDR2 FQNEAQ. V shed 5 bases and J shed 4 bases, with 12 bases lying between them. The CDR3 spells CASSRQRQNQPQHF. CDR3 DNA: TGTGCCAGCAGCCGCCAGCGGCAGAATCAGCCCCAGCATTTT.

The sample holds a few counts of this clonotype. The rearrangement joins TRBV25-1 to TRBJ1-4; 7 positions agree with TRBD1. V lost 0 bases to trimming and J lost 8 bases; unmatched junction nucleotides: 3. The CDR3 spans 14 residues. Germline lookup yields CDR1 MGHDK and CDR2 SYGVNS. In DNA, the CDR3 is TGTGCCAGCAGTGAATACACAGGGGAGGAAAAACTGTTTTTT. Protein sequence: CASSEYTGEEKLFF. Filled out from reference TRBV25-1 and TRBJ1-4, the complete variable domain reads EADIYQTPRYLVIGTGKKITLECSQTMGHDKMYWYQQDPGMELHLIHYSYGVNSTEKGDLSSESTVSRIRTEHFPLTLESARPSHTSQYLCASSEYTGEEKLFFGSGTQLSVL.

V and J are TRBV2 and TRBJ1-6; no clear D. The CDR3 is 13 amino acids. In germline, CDR1 is SNHLY, CDR2 FYNNEI. V lost 7 bases, J lost 9 bases, and 13 bases lay in between. CDR3 loop: CASKTSEGSPLHF. In nucleotides, the CDR3 is TGTGCCAGCAAAACCAGTGAGGGTTCACCCCTCCACTTT.

This clonotype is medium-sized in the sample. The chain joins TRBV10-3 to TRBJ2-7; 13 positions match TRBD2. The CDR3 loop spans 16 amino acids. The trim removed 3 bases at V and 5 bases at J, leaving 7 bases unmatched. Per the germline V gene, CDR1 is ENHRY and CDR2 is SYGVKD. CDR3 amino acids: CAISERTSGSFNEQYF. The CDR3 DNA is TGTGCCATCAGTGAAAGGACTAGCGGGAGTTTTAACGAGCAGTACTTC.

This clonotype was found many times. V and J are TRBV6-1 and TRBJ2-7; D call uncertain. CDR1 is MNHNS, CDR2 SASEGT, per germline. Trimming took off 5 bases at V and 3 bases at J, with 14 bases between the two ends. The CDR3 spans 14 residues. This CDR3 reads CASSPVTDNYEQYV. The CDR3 DNA reads as TGTGCCAGCAGTCCCGTAACAGATAACTACGAGCAGTACGTC.

The chain employs TRBV6-4 and TRBJ2-1, with D perhaps TRBD2 (6 bases). With 6 bases removed from V and 4 bases from J, the gap between germline ends came to 13 bases. The CDR3 has 14 residues. Germline V gene sequence: CDR1 MRHNA, CDR2 SNTAGT. The CDR3 reads CASSRDGGYNEQFF. The CDR3 nucleotides read TGTGCCAGCAGCCGGGACGGAGGGTACAATGAGCAGTTCTTC.

This clonotype was counted a few times. The rearrangement joins TRBV18 to TRBJ2-7, with 9 bases aligning to TRBD2. The CDR3 sequence is 15 residues long. The V and J ends lost 2 bases and 3 bases, in that order; junction bases with no gene match: 5. Germline values: CDR1 KGHSH, CDR2 LQKENI. The CDR3 sequence is CASSPSSGIIYEQYV. As DNA, the CDR3 is TGTGCCAGCTCACCATCTAGCGGGATTATCTACGAGCAGTACGTC.

On this clonotype: At one end the junction does not follow the germline gene, possibly because of a read error. This chain joins TRBV9 and TRBJ2-2, with D possibly called TRBD1 or TRBD2 (7 bases each). This CDR3 is built from 14 residues. Germline V gene sequence: CDR1 SGDLS, CDR2 YYNGEE. As DNA, the CDR3 is TGTGCCAGCAGCCCAGGGGGGGAGGCCGGGGAGCTGTTTTTC. Protein product: CASSPGGEAGELFF.

V gene TRBV25-1 combines with J gene TRBJ1-2; 8 nucleotides align to TRBD1. The V gene end was trimmed by 7 bases and the J gene end by 2 bases; junction bases not matched to a gene: 12. This CDR3 is 16 amino acids long. CDR1 and CDR2 (germline): MGHDK, SYGVNS. The DNA of the CDR3 is TGTGCCAGCACTCCGGGACAGGCCTTAGTCAACTATGGCTACACCTTC. Protein: CASTPGQALVNYGYTF.

This clonotype was counted only a few times. The chain employs TRBV4-1 and TRBJ2-5; 8 nucleotides match TRBD2. The germline V gene has CDR1 MGHRA and CDR2 YSYEKL. This CDR3 has 16 amino acids. V trimming: 3 bases; J trimming: 4 bases; junction bases outside the gene matches: 10. CDR3 loop: CASSQRGLAGSETQYF. The CDR3 nucleotides read TGCGCCAGCAGCCAGCGGGGTCTAGCGGGTTCAGAGACCCAGTACTTC.

The gene calls are TRBV18 and TRBJ2-1; D gene unclear. Germline V gene lookup returns CDR1 KGHSH and CDR2 LQKENI. V was clipped by 3 bases and J by 3 bases, with 9 bases between them. The length of the CDR3 is 14 residues. The CDR3 sequence is CASSPRTDYNEQFF. CDR3 bases: TGTGCCAGCTCACCTAGGACGGACTACAATGAGCAGTTCTTC.

The V call is TRBV7-9, the J call TRBJ2-7; D possibly corresponds to TRBD2 (6 bases). V lost 3 bases, J lost 7 bases, and 16 bases lay in between. The CDR3 extends over 14 amino acids. Germline V CDR1 and CDR2: SEHNR, FQNEAQ (reference sequence). CDR3 in amino acids: CASSFSGSSQEQYF. The CDR3 nucleotides are TGTGCCAGCAGCTTTTCCGGGAGTTCCCAAGAGCAGTACTTC.